This T cell receptor beta chain was identified in a study of blood T cells in healthy people across ages. Individuals who donated were healthy Caucasians from Russia aged about 6 to 100. Peripheral blood was drawn, about 9.1 milliliters per donor. Looked up from germline, CDR1 is DFQATT and CDR2 is SNEGSKA (reference sequence). The CDR3 contains 12 residues. As for this clonotype: The antigen remains undetermined. The germline gene is not matched at one end of the junction; a read error may be the cause.

Findings and caveats of the study: Donors of long life had a larger count of naive CD4+ cells and greater diversity than aged donors. PBMCs left unsorted prevented a conclusive naive versus antigen-experienced comparison.

A sample-barcoded 5' primer and a J-beta primer mix were used in a second PCR of roughly 7 to 12 cycles. One entry per CDR3 protein, called by TCRdb with MiXCR from the 5' RACE reads. Of 920,000 or so distinct CDR3 sequences detected, under 55% appear once; the ten largest clones hold approximately 20%. The specimen was blood. The genes are TRBV20-1 and TRBJ2-1; 9 bases fit TRBD2. The TCR was taken from a woman aged 55-69 years in good health. CDR3 region: CSISGRSNERFF. The CDR3, as DNA: TGCTCGATTAGCGGGAGAAGTAATGAGCGGTTCTTC.